This TCR beta chain was found in a study of Ad26.COV2.S vaccination and SARS-CoV-2 variants. Study information: By the intramuscular route, Ad26.COV2.S was given once, or twice 56 days apart. General observations from the study: Responses of T cells in total may have been underestimated by the TCR breadth and depth analyses.

Generated by immunoSEQ multiplex PCR, the TCRdb table keeps only in-frame clones and is missing some. Here the sample spans some 640,000 clones, about 90% being singletons. The CDR3 runs 14 residues. Germline loops: CDR1 SGHAT, CDR2 FQNNGV. V gave up 5 bases and J gave up 4 bases, with 14 bases separating them. For this clone: As yet, its antigen is unknown.

Stated treatment: roughly 18 received Ad26.COV2.S at low or high dose, single or two shots; about five received placebo; per-sample allocation not given. The investigators took samples on day 63 after the first vaccine or placebo injection. The J gene is TRBJ1-1, the V gene TRBV11-2; tentatively, D is TRBD1 (5 bases). The TCR sequence derives from a person aged 18-60 years who received the Ad26.COV2.S COVID-19 vaccine or a placebo. The sample consisted of peripheral blood, taken in a trial of Ad26.COV2.S vaccine versus placebo. CDR3 residues: CASSLQVQGTEAFF. The CDR3 region has the DNA TGTGCCAGCAGCCTACAGGTTCAGGGCACTGAAGCTTTCTTT.